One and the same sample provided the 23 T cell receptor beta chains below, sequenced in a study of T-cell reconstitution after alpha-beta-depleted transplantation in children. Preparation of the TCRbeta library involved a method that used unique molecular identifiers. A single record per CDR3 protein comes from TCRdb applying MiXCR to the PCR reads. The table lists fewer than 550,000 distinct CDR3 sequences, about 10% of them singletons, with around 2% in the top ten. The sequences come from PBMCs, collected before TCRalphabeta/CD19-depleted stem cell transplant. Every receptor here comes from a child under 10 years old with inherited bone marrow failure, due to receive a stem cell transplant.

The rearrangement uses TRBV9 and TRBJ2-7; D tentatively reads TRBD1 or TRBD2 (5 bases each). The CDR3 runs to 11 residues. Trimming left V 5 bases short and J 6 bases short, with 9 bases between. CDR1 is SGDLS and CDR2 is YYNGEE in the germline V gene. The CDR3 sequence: CASSDGGEQYF. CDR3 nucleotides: TGTGCCAGCAGTGATGGGGGCGAGCAGTACTTC.

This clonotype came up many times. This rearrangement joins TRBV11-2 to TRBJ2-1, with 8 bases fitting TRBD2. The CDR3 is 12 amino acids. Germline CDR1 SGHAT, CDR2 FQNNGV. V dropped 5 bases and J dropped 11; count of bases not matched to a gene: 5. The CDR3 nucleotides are TGTGCCAGCAGCCTGACTAGCGTCAAGCAGTTCTTC. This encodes CASSLTSVKQFF.

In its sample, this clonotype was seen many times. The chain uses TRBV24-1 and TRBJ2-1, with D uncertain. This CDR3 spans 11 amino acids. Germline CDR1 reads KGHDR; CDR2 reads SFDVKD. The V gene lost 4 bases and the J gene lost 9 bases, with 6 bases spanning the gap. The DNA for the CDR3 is TGTGCCACCAGTGAAGGTGGTGAGCAGTTCTTC. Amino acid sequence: CATSEGGEQFF.

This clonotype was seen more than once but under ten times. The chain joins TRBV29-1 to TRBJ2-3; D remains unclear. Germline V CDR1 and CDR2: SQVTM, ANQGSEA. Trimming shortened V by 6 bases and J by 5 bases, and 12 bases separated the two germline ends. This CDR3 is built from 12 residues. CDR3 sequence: CSVVLTGDTQYF. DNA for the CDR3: TGCAGCGTCGTTCTGACCGGAGATACGCAGTATTTT.

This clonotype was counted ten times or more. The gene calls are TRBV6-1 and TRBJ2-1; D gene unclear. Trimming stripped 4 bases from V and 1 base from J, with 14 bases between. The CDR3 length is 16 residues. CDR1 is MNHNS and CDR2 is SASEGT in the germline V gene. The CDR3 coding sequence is TGTGCCAGCAGTGGTTTAGGTGGAGAATCCTACAATGAGCAGTTCTTC. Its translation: CASSGLGGESYNEQFF.

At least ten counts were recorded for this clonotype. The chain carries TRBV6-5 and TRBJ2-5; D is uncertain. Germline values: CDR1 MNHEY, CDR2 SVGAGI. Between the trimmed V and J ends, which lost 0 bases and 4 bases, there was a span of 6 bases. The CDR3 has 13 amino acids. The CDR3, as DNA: TGTGCCAGCAGTTACTCGATCGGAGAGACCCAGTACTTC. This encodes CASSYSIGETQYF.

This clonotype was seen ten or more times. CDR3 coding DNA: TGCAGTGCTACCAGGGTAGGAACTGAAGCTTTCTTT. It specifies CSATRVGTEAFF. The chain joins TRBV20-1 to TRBJ1-1, with TRBD1 as a possible D gene (5 bases). Trimming cost V 4 bases and J 5 bases, with 11 bases left between them. Germline V gene sequence: CDR1 DFQATT, CDR2 SNEGSKA (reference sequence). The CDR3 length is 12 residues.

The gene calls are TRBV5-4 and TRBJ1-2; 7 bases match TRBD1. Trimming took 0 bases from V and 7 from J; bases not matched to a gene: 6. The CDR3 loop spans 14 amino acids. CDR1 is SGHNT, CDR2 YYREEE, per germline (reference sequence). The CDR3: CASSLVGGGTGYTF. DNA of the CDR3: TGTGCCAGCAGCTTGGTGGGAGGGGGCACTGGCTACACCTTC.

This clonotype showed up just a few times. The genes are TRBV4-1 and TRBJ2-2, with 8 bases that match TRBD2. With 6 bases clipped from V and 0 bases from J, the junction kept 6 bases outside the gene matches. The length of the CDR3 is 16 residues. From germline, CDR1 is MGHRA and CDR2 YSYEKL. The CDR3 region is CASSTIAGTNTGELFF. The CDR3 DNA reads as TGCGCCAGCAGTACCATAGCGGGAACGAACACCGGGGAGCTGTTTTTT.

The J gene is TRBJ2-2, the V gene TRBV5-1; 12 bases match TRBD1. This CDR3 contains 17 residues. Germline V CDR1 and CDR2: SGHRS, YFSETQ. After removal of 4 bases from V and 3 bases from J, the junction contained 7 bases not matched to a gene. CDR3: CASSPGTGGFDTGELFF. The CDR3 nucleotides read TGCGCCAGCAGCCCGGGGACAGGGGGCTTTGACACCGGGGAGCTGTTTTTT.

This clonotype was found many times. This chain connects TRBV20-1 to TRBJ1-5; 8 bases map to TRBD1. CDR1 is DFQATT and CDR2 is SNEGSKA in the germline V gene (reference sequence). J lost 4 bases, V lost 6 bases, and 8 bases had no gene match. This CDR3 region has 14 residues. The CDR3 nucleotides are TGCAGTGCCAGGACAGGGATCGGAAATCAGCCCCAGCATTTT. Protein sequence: CSARTGIGNQPQHF.

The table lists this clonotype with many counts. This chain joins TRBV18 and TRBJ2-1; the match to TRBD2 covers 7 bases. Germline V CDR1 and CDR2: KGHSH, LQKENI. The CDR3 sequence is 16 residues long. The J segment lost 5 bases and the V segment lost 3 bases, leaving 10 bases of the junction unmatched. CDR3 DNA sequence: TGTGCCAGCTCACCTCGGACTAGTTACCTTCACAATGAGCAGTTCTTC. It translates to CASSPRTSYLHNEQFF.

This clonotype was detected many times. CDR3 amino acids: CSGLFSTGNYGYTF. CDR3 bases: TGCAGCGGGTTGTTCTCAACAGGGAACTATGGCTACACCTTC. This chain uses TRBV29-1 with TRBJ1-2; TRBD1 might be the D (6 bases). The germline gives CDR1 SQVTM, CDR2 ANQGSEA. Trimming pared 7 bases from V and 2 bases from J, leaving 17 bases between. CDR3 size: 14 residues.

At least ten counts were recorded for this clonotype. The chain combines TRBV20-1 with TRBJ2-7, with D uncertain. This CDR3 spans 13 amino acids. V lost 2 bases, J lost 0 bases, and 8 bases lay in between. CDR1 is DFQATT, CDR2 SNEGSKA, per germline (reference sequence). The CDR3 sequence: CSARNGNSYEQYF. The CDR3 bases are TGCAGTGCTAGAAACGGCAACTCCTACGAGCAGTACTTC.

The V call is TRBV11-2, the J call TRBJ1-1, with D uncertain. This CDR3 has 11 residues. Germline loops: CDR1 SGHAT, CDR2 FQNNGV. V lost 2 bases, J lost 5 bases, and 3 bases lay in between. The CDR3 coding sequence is TGTGCCAGCAGCTTACAAACTGAAGCTTTCTTT. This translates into CASSLQTEAFF.

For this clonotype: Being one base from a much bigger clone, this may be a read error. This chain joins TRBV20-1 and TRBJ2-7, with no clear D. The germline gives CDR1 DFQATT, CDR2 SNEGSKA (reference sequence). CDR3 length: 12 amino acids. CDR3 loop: CRAASPVYEQYF. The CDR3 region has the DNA TGCAGGGCGGCCAGTCCCGTCTACGAGCAGTACTTC.

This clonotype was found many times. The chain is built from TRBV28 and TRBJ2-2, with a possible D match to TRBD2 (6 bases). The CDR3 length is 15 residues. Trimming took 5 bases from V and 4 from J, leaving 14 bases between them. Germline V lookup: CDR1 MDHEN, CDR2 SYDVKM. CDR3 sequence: CASSPRREFTGELFF. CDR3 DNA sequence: TGTGCCAGCAGTCCCCGACGGGAGTTCACCGGGGAGCTGTTTTTT.

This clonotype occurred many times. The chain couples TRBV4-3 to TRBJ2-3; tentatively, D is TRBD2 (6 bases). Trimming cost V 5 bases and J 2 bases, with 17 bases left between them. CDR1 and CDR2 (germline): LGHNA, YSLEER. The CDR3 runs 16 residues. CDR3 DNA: TGCGCCAGCAGCTCTCGCTTCCGGGAGTACACAGATACGCAGTATTTT. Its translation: CASSSRFREYTDTQYF.

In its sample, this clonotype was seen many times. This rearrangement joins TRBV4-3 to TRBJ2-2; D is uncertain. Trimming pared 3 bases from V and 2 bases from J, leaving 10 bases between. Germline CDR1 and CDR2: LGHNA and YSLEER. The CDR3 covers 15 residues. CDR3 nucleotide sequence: TGCGCCAGCAGCCAGGAGAAGTATAACACCGGGGAGCTGTTTTTT. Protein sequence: CASSQEKYNTGELFF.

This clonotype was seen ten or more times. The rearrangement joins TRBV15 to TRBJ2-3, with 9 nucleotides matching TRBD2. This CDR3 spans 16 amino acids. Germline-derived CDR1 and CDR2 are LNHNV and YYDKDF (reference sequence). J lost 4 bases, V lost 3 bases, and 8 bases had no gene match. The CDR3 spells CATSSGISGSPDTQYF. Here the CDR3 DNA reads TGTGCCACCAGCAGTGGTATTAGCGGGAGCCCAGATACGCAGTATTTT.

CDR3 bases: TGCAGTGCCGACACGACAGAAACCTACGAGCAGTACTTC. Translation: CSADTTETYEQYF. The chain combines TRBV20-1 with TRBJ2-7, with a possible D match to TRBD1 (5 bases). V was pared by 6 bases and J by 2 bases, with 14 bases between. CDR3 length: 13 residues. The germline V gene has CDR1 DFQATT and CDR2 SNEGSKA (reference sequence).

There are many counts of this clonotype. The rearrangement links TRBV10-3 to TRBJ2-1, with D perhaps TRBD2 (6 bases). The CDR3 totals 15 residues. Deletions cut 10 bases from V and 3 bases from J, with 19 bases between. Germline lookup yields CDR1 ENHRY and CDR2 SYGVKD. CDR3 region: CATAYGAGRYNEQFF. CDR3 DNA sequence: TGTGCCACGGCCTATGGGGCGGGGCGCTACAATGAGCAGTTCTTC.

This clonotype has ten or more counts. CDR3 nucleotide sequence: TGCAGTGCTAGAGATCTAATACTAGTTCAGTTCTTC. Protein sequence: CSARDLILVQFF. The chain is built from TRBV20-1 and TRBJ2-1; tentatively, D is TRBD2 (5 bases). V lost 0 bases, J lost 13 bases, and 13 bases lay in between. The CDR3 sequence is 12 residues long. Germline CDR1 is DFQATT and CDR2 is SNEGSKA (reference sequence).